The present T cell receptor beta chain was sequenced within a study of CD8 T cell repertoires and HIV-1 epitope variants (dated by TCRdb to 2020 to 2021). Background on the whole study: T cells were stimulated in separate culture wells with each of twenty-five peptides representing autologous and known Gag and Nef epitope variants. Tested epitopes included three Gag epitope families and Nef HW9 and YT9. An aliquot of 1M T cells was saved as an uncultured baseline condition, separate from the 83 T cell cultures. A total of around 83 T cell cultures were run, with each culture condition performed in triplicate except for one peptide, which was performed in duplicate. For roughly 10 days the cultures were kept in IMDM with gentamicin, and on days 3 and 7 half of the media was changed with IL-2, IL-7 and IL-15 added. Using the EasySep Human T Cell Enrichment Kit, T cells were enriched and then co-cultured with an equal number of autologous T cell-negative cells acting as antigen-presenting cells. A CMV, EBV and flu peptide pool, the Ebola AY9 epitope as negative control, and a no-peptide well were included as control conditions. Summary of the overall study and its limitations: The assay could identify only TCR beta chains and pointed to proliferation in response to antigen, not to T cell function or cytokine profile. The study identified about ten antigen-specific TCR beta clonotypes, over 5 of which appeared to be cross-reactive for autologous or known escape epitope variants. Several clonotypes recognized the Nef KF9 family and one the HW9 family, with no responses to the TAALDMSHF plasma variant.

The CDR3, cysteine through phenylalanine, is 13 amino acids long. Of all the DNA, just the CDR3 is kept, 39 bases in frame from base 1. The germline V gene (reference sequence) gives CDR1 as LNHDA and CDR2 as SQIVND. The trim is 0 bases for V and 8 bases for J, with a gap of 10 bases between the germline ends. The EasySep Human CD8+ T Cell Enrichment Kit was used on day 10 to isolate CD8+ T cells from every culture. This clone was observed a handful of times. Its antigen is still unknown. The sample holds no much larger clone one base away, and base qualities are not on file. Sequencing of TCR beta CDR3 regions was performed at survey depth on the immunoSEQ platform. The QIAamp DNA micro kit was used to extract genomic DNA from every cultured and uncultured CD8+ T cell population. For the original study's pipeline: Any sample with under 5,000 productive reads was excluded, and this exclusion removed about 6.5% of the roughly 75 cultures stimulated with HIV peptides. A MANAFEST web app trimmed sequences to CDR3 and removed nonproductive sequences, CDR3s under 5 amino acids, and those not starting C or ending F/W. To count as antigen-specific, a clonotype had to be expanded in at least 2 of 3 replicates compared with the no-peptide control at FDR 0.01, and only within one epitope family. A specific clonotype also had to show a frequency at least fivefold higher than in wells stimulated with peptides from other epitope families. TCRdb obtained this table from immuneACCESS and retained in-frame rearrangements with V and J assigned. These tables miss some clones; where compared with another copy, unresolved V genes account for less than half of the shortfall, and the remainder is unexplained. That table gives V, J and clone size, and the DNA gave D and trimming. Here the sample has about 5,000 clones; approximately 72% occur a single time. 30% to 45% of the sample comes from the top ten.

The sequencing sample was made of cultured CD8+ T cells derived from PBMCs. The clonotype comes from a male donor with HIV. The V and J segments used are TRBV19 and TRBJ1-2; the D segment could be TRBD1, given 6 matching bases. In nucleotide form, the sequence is TGTGCCAGTAGTATAGATCACAGGGCCGGCTACACCTTC. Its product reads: CASSIDHRAGYTF.